This is a list of T cell receptor beta chains from one sample in a study of blood T cell repertoires in COVID-19. The data were produced by immunoSEQ multiplex PCR, yet TCRdb's version contains in-frame clones alone and is incomplete. The table includes under 110,000 clones, 60% to 85% detected once. Sequenced sample: peripheral blood. These receptor sequences come from an older man with COVID-19, enrolled during active disease. The CDR3 runs from the conserved cysteine through the conserved F or W. D genes are given only for firm matches. Clone size is given for some rows only: seen once, a few or many times, or a class if the clone is expanded.

NA	11	TRBV29-1	NA	TRBJ1-2	TGCAGCGTTGGTCAGATCTATGGCTACACCTTC	CSVGQIYGYTF
NA	13	TRBV27	NA	TRBJ2-1	TGTGCCAGCAGTTTATCATCATACAATGAGCAGTTCTTC	CASSLSSYNEQFF
NA	13	TRBV2	NA	TRBJ1-2	TGTGCCAGCATAGACAGCCCTAGCTATGGCTACACCTTC	CASIDSPSYGYTF
NA	14	TRBV29-1	NA	TRBJ2-3	TGCAGCGTTGACTGGGGGCTTGGCACAGATACGCAGTATTTT	CSVDWGLGTDTQYF
NA	13	TRBV13	many	TRBJ2-7	TGTGCCAGCAGCCGCGGGGCGCCTAGTCAGCAGTACTTC	CASSRGAPSQQYF
NA	13	TRBV3-1/TRBV3-2	NA	TRBJ2-1	TGTGCCAGCAGCCAAGATACCCTAGCGCAACAGTTCTTC	CASSQDTLAQQFF
NA	16	TRBV4-2	NA	TRBJ1-1	TGTGCCAGCAGCCAAGAAGGCCGGGGAGGCGCTGGAGCAGCTTTCTTT	CASSQEGRGGAGAAFF
NA	13	TRBV29-1	NA	TRBJ1-4	TGCAGCGTTGAAACAGGCTTTGAGGAAAAACTGTTTTTT	CSVETGFEEKLFF
TRBD1	13	TRBV7-9	NA	TRBJ1-6	TGTGCCAGCAGCCCGACAGGGTTATCACCCCTCCACTTT	CASSPTGLSPLHF
NA	13	TRBV19	NA	TRBJ1-4	TGTGCCAGTAGGAGGACAGCTGGGGAAAAACTGTTTTTT	CASRRTAGEKLFF
TRBD1	15	TRBV7-7	once	TRBJ2-7	TGTGCTAGCAGCTCCCCGGACAGGGGGGTCCACGAGCAGTACTTC	CASSSPDRGVHEQYF
NA	19	TRBV7-3	NA	TRBJ1-1	TGTGCCAGCAGCTTAATATCTTCAGGGCGTCTGCTATGGAACACTGAAGCTTTCTTT	CASSLISSGRLLWNTEAFF
NA	16	TRBV18	NA	TRBJ2-5	TGTGCCAGCTCACGGCCGACAGGAGGCCCCCAAGAGACCCAGTACTTC	CASSRPTGGPQETQYF
TRBD1	14	TRBV15	NA	TRBJ1-6	TGTGCCACCAGCTCCCAGGGACAGGGCTCACCCCTCCACTTT	CATSSQGQGSPLHF
TRBD2	15	TRBV9	once	TRBJ2-1	TGTGCCAGCAGCATCATGGGCGGGAGGTTGAATGAGCAGTTCTTC	CASSIMGGRLNEQFF
TRBD1	15	TRBV24-1	NA	TRBJ1-2	TGTGCCACCCAATCCGCCCACAGGGGAAACTATGGCTACACCTTC	CATQSAHRGNYGYTF
TRBD2	14	TRBV5-4	NA	TRBJ2-3	TGTGCCAGCAGCATGACTAGCGACCCAGATACGCAGTATTTT	CASSMTSDPDTQYF